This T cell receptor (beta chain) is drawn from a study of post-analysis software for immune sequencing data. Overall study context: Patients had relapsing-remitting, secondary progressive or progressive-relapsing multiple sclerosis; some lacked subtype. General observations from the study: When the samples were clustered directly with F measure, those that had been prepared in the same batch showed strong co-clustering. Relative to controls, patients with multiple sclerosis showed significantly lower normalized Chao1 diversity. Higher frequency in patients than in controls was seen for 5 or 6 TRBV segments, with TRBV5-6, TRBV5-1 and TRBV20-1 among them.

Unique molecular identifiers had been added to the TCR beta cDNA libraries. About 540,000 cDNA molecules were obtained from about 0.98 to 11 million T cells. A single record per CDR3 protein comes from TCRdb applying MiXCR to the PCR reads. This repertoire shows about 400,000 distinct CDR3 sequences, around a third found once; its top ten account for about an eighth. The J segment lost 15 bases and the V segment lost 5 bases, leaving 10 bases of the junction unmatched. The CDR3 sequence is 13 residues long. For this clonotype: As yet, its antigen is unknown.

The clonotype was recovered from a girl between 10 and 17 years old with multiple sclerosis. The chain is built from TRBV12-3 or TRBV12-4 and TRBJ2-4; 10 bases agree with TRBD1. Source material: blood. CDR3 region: CASSQADRGTRYF. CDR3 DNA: TGTGCCAGCAGTCAAGCGGACAGGGGGACTCGGTACTTC.